The 10 T cell receptor beta chains given below trace back to one sample, sequenced in a study of blood T cells in healthy people across ages. The use of a sample-barcoded 5' primer and a J-beta primer mix characterized a second PCR of about 7 to 12 cycles. TCRdb fed the 5' RACE reads into MiXCR, producing one record per CDR3 protein. The sample contains 650,000 or so distinct CDR3 sequences, more than 45% of which appear only once. The sequencing sample was made of blood. Source of these receptors: a woman aged 80 or over in good health.

V is TRBV7-2 and J is TRBJ2-7; a possible D gene is TRBD2 (5 bases). Germline CDR1 is SGHTA and CDR2 is FQGNSA. V was shortened by 1 base and J by 0 bases, with 7 bases between the two germline ends. This CDR3 is built from 14 residues. Here the CDR3 DNA reads TGTGCCAGCAGCTTAGACGGGGTCTCCTACGAGCAGTACTTC. This translates into CASSLDGVSYEQYF.

V gene TRBV12-3 or TRBV12-4 combines with J gene TRBJ1-2, with D possibly being TRBD1 (6 bases). The CDR3 loop spans 16 amino acids. V shed 5 bases and J shed 5 bases, with 21 bases lying between them. The DNA for the CDR3 is TGTGCCAGCAGTCCACGATGGCGTGGAGGGGGGTATGGCTACACCTTC. This sequence encodes CASSPRWRGGGYGYTF.

This rearrangement joins TRBV9 to TRBJ2-7, with no clear D. V was trimmed by 0 bases and J by 2 bases, leaving 9 bases between them. There are 14 residues in the CDR3. From germline, CDR1 is SGDLS and CDR2 YYNGEE. CDR3 bases: TGTGCCAGCAGCGTAGAAACGGATACCTACGAGCAGTACTTC. Translated, it gives CASSVETDTYEQYF.

This clonotype was picked up many times. The chain links TRBV27 to TRBJ2-4; 9 bases are a match to TRBD1. In germline, CDR1 is MNHEY, CDR2 SMNVEV (reference sequence). The V segment lost 3 bases and the J segment 1 base; nucleotides outside the gene matches: 1. This CDR3 region has 15 residues. The CDR3 DNA is TGTGCCAGCAGTTTGGGGACAGGGGCCAAAAACATTCAGTACTTC. As protein: CASSLGTGAKNIQYF.

This chain links TRBV5-1 with TRBJ1-1; D not certain. The V end lost 6 bases, the J end lost 2 bases, and 11 bases lay between the germline ends. Germline V gene lookup returns CDR1 SGHRS and CDR2 YFSETQ. This CDR3 is 13 amino acids long. As DNA, the CDR3 is TGCGCCAGCAAGGCAGCCATCAACACTGAAGCTTTCTTT. This translates into CASKAAINTEAFF.

This clonotype turned up a few times. CDR3 nucleotides: TGTGCCAGCAGCTTAAGTAGCTTTAGCATGGTTGTGGGAAAACTGTTTTTT. Encoded protein: CASSLSSFSMVVGKLFF. This chain uses TRBV7-8 with TRBJ1-4; D remains unclear. The CDR3 has 17 amino acids. The V gene's germline CDR1 is SGHVS and CDR2 FQNEAQ. Trimming took 2 bases from V and 10 from J, leaving 23 bases between them.

The rearrangement uses TRBV20-1 and TRBJ2-3; 10 nucleotides align to TRBD2. J was trimmed by 7 bases and V by 2 bases; bases with no gene match: 9. Germline V gene data show CDR1 as DFQATT and CDR2 as SNEGSKA (reference sequence). This CDR3 spans 15 amino acids. Here the CDR3 DNA reads TGCAGTGCTAGACCTCAGCGGGGGGGCGAGTATACGCAGTATTTT. Protein sequence: CSARPQRGGEYTQYF.

The chain combines TRBV7-2 with TRBJ1-3; D is perhaps TRBD1 (5 bases). The CDR3 runs 17 residues. V gave up 1 base and J gave up 0 bases, with 13 bases separating them. In germline, CDR1 is SGHTA, CDR2 FQGNSA. CDR3 sequence reads: CASSLVGRGRSGNTIYF. CDR3 in DNA: TGTGCCAGCAGCTTAGTTGGCCGGGGCCGCTCTGGAAACACCATATATTTT.

The chain uses TRBV20-1 and TRBJ2-7, with D possibly called TRBD1 or TRBD2 (7 bases each). The J call may be faulty, since TRBJ2-5 better matches the DNA end. Germline V gene lookup returns CDR1 DFQATT and CDR2 SNEGSKA (reference sequence). The CDR3 runs to 14 residues. CDR3 DNA: TGCAGTGCTACAGGGGGGGGTACAGGGGAGACCCAGTACTTC. It encodes CSATGGGTGETQYF.

This rearrangement joins TRBV6-1 to TRBJ2-1; tentatively, D is TRBD2 (5 bases). Deletions cut 7 bases from V and 7 bases from J, with 17 bases between. Germline CDR1 MNHNS, CDR2 SASEGT. This CDR3 has 14 amino acids. For the CDR3, the DNA is TGTGCCAGCACCGGACCGGGGTCTGAAAATGAGCAGTTCTTC. Protein: CASTGPGSENEQFF.